Each of the 23 T cell receptor beta chains below was sequenced from the same sample in a study of T cells in Graves' hyperthyroidism and ophthalmopathy. It was RNA transcripts that yielded the amplified TCR beta CDR3 regions. Initially, a first-round RT-PCR of the TCR CDR3 employed the HTBI primer set. TCRdb analysed the multiplex PCR reads with MiXCR anew, one entry per CDR3 protein. The table includes a few hundred thousand distinct CDR3 sequences, more than 15% detected once. Sequenced sample: blood. The receptors stem from a woman in her 30s with Graves' hyperthyroidism.

About this clonotype itself: A much larger clone is a single base away; this may be a read error. This chain links TRBV5-1 with TRBJ1-6, with 7 bases identical to TRBD1. The CDR3 length is 15 residues. V shed 4 bases and J 6 bases; nucleotides not matched to a gene: 7. Germline loops: CDR1 SGHRS, CDR2 YFSETQ. Here the CDR3 reads CASSPGDRLNSPLHF. The DNA for the CDR3 is TGCGCCAGCAGCCCGGGGGACAGACTTAATTCACCCCTCCACTTT.

This clonotype was observed many times. The V and J genes are TRBV7-2 and TRBJ2-1, with D unresolved. The germline V gene has CDR1 SGHTA and CDR2 FQGNSA. The CDR3 has 14 amino acids. Deletions cut 0 bases from V and 9 bases from J, with 12 bases between. The CDR3 nucleotides read TGTGCCAGCAGCTTAGCTGCGAGTAGGACTGAGCAGTTCTTC. The encoded protein is CASSLAASRTEQFF.

Note on this clonotype: A much larger clone differs from this one at a single base, so this may be a read error. The V and J genes are TRBV7-2 and TRBJ1-2; 10 bases match TRBD1. Germline loops: CDR1 SGHTA, CDR2 FQGNSA. The CDR3 sequence is 15 residues long. After removal of 0 bases from V and 12 bases from J, the junction contained 10 bases not matched to a gene. For the CDR3, the DNA is TGTGCCAGCAGCTTAGCGGGACAGGGGTCGAGCGGCCACACCTTC. It translates to CASSLAGQGSSGHTF. Drawing the rest from reference TRBV7-2 and TRBJ1-2, the complete variable domain is GAGVSQSPSNKVTEKGKDVELRCDPISGHTALYWYRQSLGQGLEFLIYFQGNSAPDKSGLPSDRFSAERTGGSVSTLTIQRTQQEDSAVYLCASSLAGQGSSGHTFGSGTRLTVV.

This clonotype was counted many times. This sequence joins TRBV29-1 and TRBJ2-6, with D perhaps matching TRBD1 or TRBD2 (6 bases each). The germline V gene has CDR1 SQVTM and CDR2 ANQGSEA. The length of the CDR3 is 16 residues. V was cut by 0 bases and J by 0 bases, with 9 bases left in between. CDR3 protein: CSVEDGGPSGANVLTF. Written as DNA, the CDR3 is TGCAGCGTTGAAGATGGGGGGCCCTCTGGGGCCAACGTCCTGACTTTC.

This clonotype was detected only a few times. The chain couples TRBV6-1 to TRBJ2-1; D is unclear. CDR1 is MNHNS, CDR2 SASEGT, per germline. The V and J ends lost 5 bases and 8 bases respectively, with 13 bases between them. This CDR3 is built from 13 residues. In DNA, the CDR3 is TGTGCCAGCAGTTATCTCGATCGAGATGAGCAGTTCTTC. Translated: CASSYLDRDEQFF.

On this clonotype: Being one base from a much bigger clone, this may be a read error. This sequence joins TRBV5-1 and TRBJ1-1; D is unresolved. Germline V gene data show CDR1 as SGHRS and CDR2 as YFSETQ. The CDR3 contains 13 residues. The CDR3 nucleotides are TGCGCCAGCAGCTTTCAAGAGAACACTGAAGCTTCCTTT. Translating gives CASSFQENTEASF.

This clonotype was recorded at least ten times. This sequence joins TRBV11-2 and TRBJ2-7; no definite D call. Per germline, CDR1 SGHAT and CDR2 FQNNGV. V was trimmed by 5 bases and J by 7 bases, leaving 12 bases between them. The CDR3 consists of 12 residues. Here the CDR3 reads CASSLSSLEQYF. The CDR3 DNA sequence: TGTGCCAGCAGCCTCAGCAGCCTTGAGCAGTACTTC.

There are a few counts of this clonotype. The chain combines TRBV7-9 with TRBJ2-1, with D maybe TRBD1 (5 bases). CDR3 length equals 13 residues. Germline lookup yields CDR1 SEHNR and CDR2 FQNEAQ (reference sequence). Trimming took off 5 bases at V and 5 bases at J, with 10 bases between the two ends. CDR3 DNA: TGTGCCAGCAGCATGACAGTAAACAATGAGCAGTTCTTC. Protein sequence: CASSMTVNNEQFF.

This clonotype was seen a few times. The chain couples TRBV6-6 to TRBJ1-2; D is perhaps TRBD1 (5 bases). The V gene's germline CDR1 is MNHNY and CDR2 SVGAGI (reference sequence). The CDR3 is 12 residues long. V was clipped by 2 bases and J by 10 bases, with 11 bases between them. DNA for the CDR3: TGTGCCAGCAGTTACCAAGACAGCGACTACACCTTC. Its translation: CASSYQDSDYTF.

The chain combines TRBV9 with TRBJ2-3, with 8 bases fitting TRBD2. The length of the CDR3 is 17 residues. V was clipped by 2 bases and J by 4 bases; unmatched bases: 12. Per germline, CDR1 SGDLS and CDR2 YYNGEE. The CDR3 DNA follows: TGTGCCAGCAGCGTCTTCACGACTAGCGAGATACCAGATACGCAGTATTTT. As protein: CASSVFTTSEIPDTQYF.

Ten or more counts support this clonotype. The CDR3 protein is CASSFAGIIYEQYF. CDR3 in DNA: TGCGCCAGCAGCTTCGCGGGTATAATATACGAGCAGTACTTC. V usage is TRBV5-1 and J usage is TRBJ2-7; D perhaps matches TRBD2 (5 bases). The CDR3 length is 14 residues. Germline CDR1 SGHRS, CDR2 YFSETQ. Trimming cost V 2 bases and J 4 bases, with 13 bases left between them. Based on the CDR3 plus reference TRBV5-1 and TRBJ2-7, the full variable domain is KAGVTQTPRYLIKTRGQQVTLSCSPISGHRSVSWYQQTPGQGLQFLFEYFSETQRNKGNFPGRFSGRQFSNSRSEMNVSTLELGDSALYLCASSFAGIIYEQYFGPGTRLTVT.

Only a few counts were recorded for this clonotype. The CDR3 DNA follows: TGTGCCAGCTCACCACTTGACTTAGCAACTAATGAAAAACTGTTTTTT. This gives the protein CASSPLDLATNEKLFF. This chain uses TRBV18 with TRBJ1-4; D remains unclear. Germline CDR1 reads KGHSH; CDR2 reads LQKENI. The CDR3 has 16 residues. Deletions cut 1 base from V and 0 bases from J, with 9 bases between.

This clonotype has ten or more counts. The V call is TRBV7-2, the J call TRBJ2-1, with TRBD2 matching 8 bases. CDR3 size: 15 residues. Germline CDR1 SGHTA, CDR2 FQGNSA. V lost 2 bases to trimming and J lost 8 bases; unmatched junction nucleotides: 8. Here the CDR3 reads CASSLSGGGGYEQFF. DNA of the CDR3: TGTGCCAGCAGCTTATCGGGAGGGGGTGGCTATGAGCAGTTCTTC.

This clonotype was seen repeatedly, ten times or more. V is TRBV7-8 and J is TRBJ2-1; 11 bases are a match to TRBD2. Losses at the gene ends were 4 bases for V and 6 bases for J; bases not matched to a gene: 8. CDR3 length: 16 residues. The V gene's germline CDR1 is SGHVS and CDR2 FQNEAQ. The CDR3 DNA reads as TGTGCCAGCAGCTCCATCACTAGCGGGGGATCCAATGAGCAGTTCTTC. This translates into CASSSITSGGSNEQFF. Combining the CDR3 with reference TRBV7-8 and TRBJ2-1 gives the whole variable domain GAGVSQSPRYKVAKRGQDVALRCDPISGHVSLFWYQQALGQGPEFLTYFQNEAQLDKSGLPSDRFFAERPEGSVSTLKIQRTQQEDSAVYLCASSSITSGGSNEQFFGPGTRLTVL.

This clonotype has more than one count but fewer than ten. The rearrangement links TRBV4-2 to TRBJ2-5; 11 nucleotides match TRBD2. There are 17 residues in the CDR3. V shed 1 base and J 3 bases; nucleotides not matched to a gene: 7. Germline V gene lookup returns CDR1 LGHNA and CDR2 YNFKEQ. The chain's CDR3 is CASSQGGGTSGEETQYF. CDR3 in DNA: TGTGCCAGCAGCCAAGGAGGCGGGACTAGCGGAGAAGAGACCCAGTACTTC.

This clonotype was recorded many times. The rearrangement links TRBV7-2 to TRBJ1-2; no definite D call. V shed 3 bases and J shed 0 bases, with 8 bases lying between them. The CDR3 covers 14 residues. The V gene's germline CDR1 is SGHTA and CDR2 FQGNSA. The CDR3 reads CASSFSQPNYGYTF. As DNA, the CDR3 is TGTGCCAGCAGCTTTTCGCAGCCTAACTATGGCTACACCTTC.

This clonotype was found a few times. The CDR3, as DNA: TGTGCCAGCAGCGGAGGGGCGGTGAACACTGAAGCTTTCTTT. It encodes CASSGGAVNTEAFF. This chain uses TRBV7-6 with TRBJ1-1; D may be TRBD1 (5 bases). The germline CDR1 and CDR2 sequences are SGHVS and FNYEAQ. Trimming cost V 5 bases and J 0 bases, with 10 bases left between them. The CDR3 is made up of 14 amino acids. The full variable domain, completed using reference TRBV7-6 and TRBJ1-1, is GAGVSQSPRYKVTKRGQDVALRCDPISGHVSLYWYRQALGQGPEFLTYFNYEAQQDKSGLPNDRFSAERPEGSISTLTIQRTEQRDSAMYRCASSGGAVNTEAFFGQGTRLTVV.

The genes are TRBV2 and TRBJ2-4; D is uncertain. Trimming stripped 2 bases from V and 0 bases from J, with 11 bases between. The CDR3 runs to 16 residues. CDR1 and CDR2 from the germline V gene are SNHLY and FYNNEI. Here the CDR3 reads CASSELAVLAKNIQYF. CDR3 DNA: TGTGCCAGCAGTGAACTCGCGGTCCTAGCCAAAAACATTCAGTACTTC.

This clonotype was seen repeatedly, ten times or more. The rearrangement links TRBV10-3 to TRBJ1-1; D is uncertain. V lost 9 bases, J lost 0 bases, and 11 bases lay in between. The CDR3 totals 13 residues. CDR1 and CDR2 from the germline V gene are ENHRY and SYGVKD. The CDR3 protein is CAISQGVNTEAFF. Here the CDR3 DNA reads TGTGCCATAAGCCAAGGCGTGAACACTGAAGCTTTCTTT.

This clonotype was recorded a few times. CDR3 amino acids: CASSLGQGNNYGYTF. The DNA of the CDR3 is TGTGCCAGCAGCCTAGGACAGGGAAACAACTATGGCTACACCTTC. The rearrangement uses TRBV16 and TRBJ1-2; 8 bases fit TRBD1. There are 15 residues in the CDR3. Unmatched junction bases numbered 6, after V lost 4 bases and J lost 2 bases. Germline V lookup: CDR1 KGHSY, CDR2 FQNENV.

This clonotype was observed at least ten times. J is TRBJ1-1 and V is TRBV30; tentatively, D is TRBD1 (5 bases). The CDR3 is made up of 14 amino acids. CDR1 is GTSNPN and CDR2 is SVGIG in the germline V gene (reference sequence). V was clipped by 5 bases and J by 3 bases, with 16 bases between them. The CDR3 DNA reads as TGTGCCTGGCTCAAAGGACAATGGGACACTGAAGCTTTCTTT. It specifies CAWLKGQWDTEAFF.

This clonotype has more than one count but fewer than ten. This rearrangement joins TRBV27 to TRBJ2-1, with 8 bases identical to TRBD1. CDR3 length: 15 amino acids. CDR1 and CDR2 (germline): MNHEY, SMNVEV (reference sequence). Trimming took 5 bases from V and 4 from J; bases not matched to a gene: 7. The CDR3 spells CASSDRGSAYNEQFF. In nucleotides, the CDR3 is TGTGCCAGCAGTGACAGGGGATCCGCTTACAATGAGCAGTTCTTC.

In its sample, this clonotype was seen many times. The chain uses TRBV5-1 and TRBJ1-5; D ambiguous. The CDR3 spans 13 residues. Germline V gene sequence: CDR1 SGHRS, CDR2 YFSETQ. V was pared by 2 bases and J by 4 bases, with 7 bases between. Here the CDR3 reads CASSLEANQPQHF. The CDR3 nucleotides are TGCGCCAGCAGCTTAGAGGCAAATCAGCCCCAGCATTTT.